This T cell receptor (beta chain) was sequenced during a study of response to subunit inactivated influenza vaccine. With 3 bases removed from V and 4 bases from J, the gap between germline ends came to 14 bases. Germline V CDR1 and CDR2: MDHEN, SYDVKM. This CDR3 is 15 amino acids long. MiXCR was run by TCRdb on the RT-PCR reads, yielding one entry per CDR3 protein. The profile shows roughly 550,000 distinct CDR3 sequences, roughly 23% of them singletons. These data also featured in a second study, about T cells expressing NK-cell markers. According to that study: TCR beta cDNA was made by 5'RACE template switching with UMIs. Within the sequenced cohort of eight donors, seven exhibited HCMV seropositivity and one was seronegative.

The TCR was taken from a middle-aged man who received an inactivated influenza vaccine. Source: CD4+ T cells sorted from PBMCs, taken less than 13 days after vaccination. The V and J genes are TRBV28 and TRBJ2-3; no definite D call. The CDR3 region has the DNA TGTGCCAGCAGTTTCCCCAGCCCACTCTCAGATACGCAGTATTTT. Residues: CASSFPSPLSDTQYF.